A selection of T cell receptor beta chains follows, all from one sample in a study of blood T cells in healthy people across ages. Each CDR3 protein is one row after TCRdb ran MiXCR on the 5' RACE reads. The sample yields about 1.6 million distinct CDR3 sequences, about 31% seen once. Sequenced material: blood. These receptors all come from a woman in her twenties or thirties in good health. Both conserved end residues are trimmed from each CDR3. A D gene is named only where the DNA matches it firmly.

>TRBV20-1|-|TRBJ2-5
SALPGQTILQETQY
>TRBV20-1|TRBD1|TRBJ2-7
SATDRGPHEQY
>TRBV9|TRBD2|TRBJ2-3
ASSVEDSGVGTDTQY
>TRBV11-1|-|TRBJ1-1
ASSLEGGADTEAF
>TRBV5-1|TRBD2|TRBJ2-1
ASSLRLADYNEQF
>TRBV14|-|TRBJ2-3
ASSQDGRDTDTQY
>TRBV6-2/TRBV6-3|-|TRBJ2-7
ASSYSWGLSGEQY
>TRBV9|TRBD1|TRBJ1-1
VSKSGTGVGGTEAF
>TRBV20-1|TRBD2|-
SALGLAAPETQY
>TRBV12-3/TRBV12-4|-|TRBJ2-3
ASSLASGQTDTQY
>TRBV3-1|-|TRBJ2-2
ASSQASRLLRGGELF
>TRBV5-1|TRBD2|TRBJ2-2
ASSPRLAGGLNTGELF
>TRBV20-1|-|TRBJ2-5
SARDPSAPQVPY
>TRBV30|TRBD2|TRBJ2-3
AWAKGLAGIITDTQY
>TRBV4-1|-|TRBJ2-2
ASSQKGGAGVNTGELF
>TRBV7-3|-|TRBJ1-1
ASSSGPAGEAF
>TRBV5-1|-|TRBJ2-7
ASRDGTYSYEQY
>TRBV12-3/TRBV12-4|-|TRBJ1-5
ASSHLGQGGQPQH
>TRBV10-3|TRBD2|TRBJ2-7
AISGGLAAYSYERY
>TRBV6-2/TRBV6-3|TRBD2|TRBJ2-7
ASSLGGRAFEQY
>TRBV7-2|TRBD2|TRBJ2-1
ASSLGLELVDEQF
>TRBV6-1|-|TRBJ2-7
ASKRSEDSFYEQY
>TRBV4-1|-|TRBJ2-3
ASSPQGRGTDTQY
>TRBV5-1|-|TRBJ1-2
ASSPSIIDRLYGYT
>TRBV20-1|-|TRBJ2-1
SALSEFSYNEQF
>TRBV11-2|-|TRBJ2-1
ASSFRLVGPYNEQF
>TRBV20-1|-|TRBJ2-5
SAGSGREETQY
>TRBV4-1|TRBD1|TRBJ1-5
ASSQGSRGRSNQPQH
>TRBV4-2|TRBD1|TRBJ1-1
ASSQETGTFSEAF
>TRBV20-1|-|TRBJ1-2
SARGSGYT
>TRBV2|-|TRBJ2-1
ASSQGMGEQF
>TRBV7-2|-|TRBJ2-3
ASSLGWGPITDTQY
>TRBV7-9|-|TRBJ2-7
ASGNPGTYSYEQY
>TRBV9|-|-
ASSAAGQHYEQY
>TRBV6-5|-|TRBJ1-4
ASSYGTTKSEEKLF
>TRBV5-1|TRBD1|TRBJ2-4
ASSLVEGAREQY
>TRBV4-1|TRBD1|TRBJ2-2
ASSQMGQGSGELF
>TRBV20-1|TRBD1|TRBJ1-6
SARDQGQTFNSPLH
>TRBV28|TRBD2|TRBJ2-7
ASTTMGAGGSYEQY
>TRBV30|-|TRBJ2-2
AWSVQVTGELF
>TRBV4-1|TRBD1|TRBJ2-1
ASSFAGTADDEQF
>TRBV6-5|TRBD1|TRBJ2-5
ASSYSGQGQETQY
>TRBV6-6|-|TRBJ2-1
ASSFTAGGGYNEQF
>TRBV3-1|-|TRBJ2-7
ASSQIPGRGLSSYEQY
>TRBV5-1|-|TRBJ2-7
TSSVGGTETYEQY
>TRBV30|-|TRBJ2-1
AWSRSGLYNEQF